This entry is about one T cell receptor beta chain. This sample's time point: patch test 3, about 24 weeks after DPC sensitization. Described treatment: therapeutic diphenylcyclopropenone sensitization with weekly scalp DPC. The data originate from a study of human T cells and chemical hapten exposure. Overall study: A 2 cm by 2 cm inner upper arm patch received 2% DPC for sensitization. Chiefly female patients presented with alopecia areata, totalis or universalis.

J was trimmed by 4 bases and V by 4 bases; bases with no gene match: 6. Germline CDR1 is KGHDR and CDR2 is SFDVKD. The CDR3 totals 15 residues. What the library attached to individual cDNA molecules were unique molecular identifiers. Authors' processing steps: Sample-level TCR yields exhibited a median of approximately 96,000, with a range of about 20,000 to 690,600. MiXCR, applied by TCRdb to the RACE reads, yields one record per CDR3 protein. The V and J calls, along with clone size, are taken from TCRdb and not from the paper's own processing. The data show 50,000 to 65,000 distinct CDR3 sequences, 8% to 10% seen once.

This receptor was identified in a woman aged 40 to 49 with alopecia areata. Some clones in this sample may be carry-over from other donors' samples. The material was whole blood, obtained in connection with sensitization to the hapten diphenylcyclopropenone (DPC). The chain couples TRBV24-1 to TRBJ2-5, with 9 nucleotides matching TRBD2. The CDR3 nucleotides are TGTGCCACCAGTGACCCACGACTAGCGGCAGAGACCCAGTACTTC. Translating gives CATSDPRLAAETQYF.